This record looks at one TCR beta chain sequence and its context. As yet, its antigen is unknown. This entry comes from a study of CD8+ T cells in alopecia areata. Treatment of the sample: oral pan-JAK inhibitor, 5-10 mg twice daily. Isolation of CD4+ and CD8+ T cells from PBMCs was achieved by sorting. RNA, once extracted, was reverse transcribed into cDNA for use as the sequencing template. Generated by immunoSEQ multiplex PCR, the TCRdb table keeps only in-frame clones and is missing some. Of approximately 140,000 clones listed, about 88% were seen once; the top ten hold about 13%. Whole-study findings and limits: Within the top 100, expanded CD8+ clones significantly decreased with tofacitinib, as did scalp clonality.

Sequencing was performed on CD8+ T cells sorted from blood, taken at week 4, from a patient treated with tofacitinib. This receptor was identified in a human donor with alopecia areata.

The CDR3 nucleotides are TGCGCCAGCAGCCAAGTCTCCCTAACGGGGGACTATACCTACAATGAGCAGTTCTTC. Amino acid sequence: CASSQVSLTGDYTYNEQFF. The chain is built from TRBV4-1 and TRBJ2-1; 7 positions match TRBD2. J lost 2 bases, V lost 1 base, and 14 bases had no gene match. From germline, CDR1 is MGHRA and CDR2 YSYEKL. This CDR3 spans 19 amino acids.